The present entry profiles one TCR beta chain with its context. This sample stems from a study of naive and memory T cell subsets. Germline CDR1 reads LNHDA; CDR2 reads SQIVND (reference sequence). The CDR3 covers 15 residues. V lost 9 bases and J lost 8, with 22 bases in between. A UMI-containing oligonucleotide was joined by 3' ligation to the TCR cDNA template. Four PCR rounds used nested alpha and beta constant region primers plus the SP2 primer. TCRdb re-analysed the 5' RACE reads in MiXCR, keeping a single row per CDR3 protein. This table has around 56,000 distinct CDR3 sequences, 6% to 8.5% appearing once.

The chain uses TRBV19 and TRBJ1-4, with D perhaps matching TRBD1 (6 bases). This clonotype was sampled from a female donor in good health. CDR3 nucleotides: TGTGCCAGCGGACCGGGGGCGCGAGGTCAAGAAAAACTGTTTTTT. Protein: CASGPGARGQEKLFF. The complete variable domain, with remaining parts taken from reference TRBV19 and TRBJ1-4, reads DGGITQSPKYLFRKEGQNVTLSCEQNLNHDAMYWYRQDPGQGLRLIYYSQIVNDFQKGDIAEGYSVSREKKESFPLTVTSAQKNPTAFYLCASGPGARGQEKLFFGSGTQLSVL.